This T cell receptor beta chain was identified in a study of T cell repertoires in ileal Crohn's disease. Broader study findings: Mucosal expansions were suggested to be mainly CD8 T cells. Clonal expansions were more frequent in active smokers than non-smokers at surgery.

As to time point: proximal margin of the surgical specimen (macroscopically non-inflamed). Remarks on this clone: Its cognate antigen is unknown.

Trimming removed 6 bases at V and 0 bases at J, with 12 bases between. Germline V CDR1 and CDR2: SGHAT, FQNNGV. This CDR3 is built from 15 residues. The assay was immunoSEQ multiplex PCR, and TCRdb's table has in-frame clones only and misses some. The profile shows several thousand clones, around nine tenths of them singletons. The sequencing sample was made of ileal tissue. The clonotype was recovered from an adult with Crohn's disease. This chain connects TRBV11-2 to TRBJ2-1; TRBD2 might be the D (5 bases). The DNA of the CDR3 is TGTGCCAGCAGTTTCCTAGGGAGCTCCTACAATGAGCAGTTCTTC. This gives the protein CASSFLGSSYNEQFF.